This T cell receptor (beta chain) was recorded in a study of OX40 agonist ivuxolimab in advanced cancers. Whole-study context: Every 2 weeks, patients got intravenous ivuxolimab at one of six dose levels (0.01-10 mg/kg). Overall study findings and caveats: There was clonal expansion of CD4+ and CD8+ blood T cells by week 6 at 0.1 to 3.0 mg/kg. Partial responders at 0.1-3.0 mg/kg showed near-lowest clonal expansion.

This table comes from immunoSEQ multiplex PCR, and its TCRdb copy is limited to in-frame clones, with some not included. In the table there are tens of thousands of clones, 85% to 90% of which are singletons. This clone was seen more than once but under ten times. Its antigen is undetermined. This TCR came from an adult with an advanced solid tumor such as melanoma, head and neck, liver or kidney cancer. Sequenced here: CD4+ or CD8+ T cells sorted from blood, sampled in a trial of the OX40 agonist ivuxolimab.

CDR3 nucleotides: TGTGCCAGCAGCCCGTTGGTAGGAAGGCAGTCACACACAGATACGCAGTATTTT. As protein: CASSPLVGRQSHTDTQYF. The chain is built from TRBV27 and TRBJ2-3; no definite D call. V was clipped by 6 bases and J by 2 bases, with 24 bases between them. The CDR3 consists of 18 residues. Per germline, CDR1 MNHEY and CDR2 SMNVEV (reference sequence).